This T cell receptor beta chain comes out of a study of monozygotic twins with inflammatory bowel disease. Per germline, CDR1 SNHLY and CDR2 FYNNEI. This CDR3 contains 17 residues. Reanalyzing the 5' RACE reads, TCRdb keeps one entry per CDR3 protein, without DNA. The table lists a few hundred thousand distinct CDR3 sequences. The TCR originated in a human donor with ulcerative colitis or Crohn's disease, or a healthy co-twin of an affected twin (not recorded which). The chain joins TRBV2 to TRBJ2-2; the D call of TRBD2 rests on TCRdb alone, since no DNA is present to check it. Sample: blood. CDR3 amino acids: CASSWTSGGPNTGELFF.